The rows below give T cell receptor beta chains drawn from one sample of a study of T cell changes during pregnancy in multiple sclerosis. Assay used: immunoSEQ multiplex PCR; TCRdb lists only in-frame clones, some missing. The table shows 100,000 to 110,000 clones, with around 92% occurring only once. The material sequenced was peripheral blood, taken after pregnancy. The receptors shown here come from a female donor with multiple sclerosis, enrolled in a pregnancy study. Each CDR3 is given with its conserved first and last residue. A D gene is named only where the DNA matches it firmly. Size values are once, few and many counts, or a class for expanded clones, and some rows have none.

j_call d_call clone_size v_call cdr3_nt cdr3_aa
TRBJ1-1 NA NA TRBV30 TGTGCCTGGAGCCTAGGGGTGAACACTGAAGCTTTCTTT CAWSLGVNTEAFF
TRBJ2-7 TRBD2 NA TRBV5-8 TGTGCCAGCAGCTTGGGGGGGGGAAAAAGCTCCTACGAGCAGTACTTC CASSLGGGKSSYEQYF
TRBJ1-1 NA NA TRBV7-2 TGTGCCAGCAGCATAGGAAGGGGGAACACTGAAGCTTTCTTT CASSIGRGNTEAFF
TRBJ1-3 NA NA TRBV28 TGTGCCAGCAGTTTCCGGGGTGCGGGAAACACCATATATTTT CASSFRGAGNTIYF
TRBJ2-1 TRBD2 NA TRBV7-9 TGTGCCAGCAGCCCCTACTTCGGGAGGATCTTAAATGAGCAGTTCTTC CASSPYFGRILNEQFF
TRBJ1-1 NA NA TRBV29-1 TGCAGCGTTGACCAGGACAAGAACACTGAAGCTTTCTTT CSVDQDKNTEAFF
TRBJ2-7 NA NA TRBV18 TGTGCCAGCTCACCGGGACTCCTCTACGAGCAGTACTTC CASSPGLLYEQYF
TRBJ2-1 TRBD2 NA TRBV7-3 TGTGCCAGCAGCATGGGACTAGCGGGAGGCCCCCGTCTCAGTGAGCAGTTCTTC CASSMGLAGGPRLSEQFF
TRBJ1-6 TRBD1 NA TRBV28 TGTGCCAGCAGCCCCTTGCAGGGGGCTGGGTCACCCCTCCACTTT CASSPLQGAGSPLHF
TRBJ1-1 NA NA TRBV7-2 TGTGCCAGCAGCTTAGCAAACAGGGAAGCTTTCTTT CASSLANREAFF
TRBJ2-5 NA NA TRBV15 TGTGCCACCAGCAGAGATTTACGGGGTACGGAGACCCAGTACTTC CATSRDLRGTETQYF
TRBJ2-3 NA NA TRBV4-2 TGTGCCAGCAGCCAACAGGCGGGTGGGGGCGGAACAGATACGCAGTATTTT CASSQQAGGGGTDTQYF
TRBJ2-1 NA NA TRBV18 TGTGCCAGCTCACCGTCGGGTGAGCAGTTCTTC CASSPSGEQFF
TRBJ2-7 TRBD2 NA TRBV6-1 TGTGCCAGCAGTGAACTAGCGGGCTACGAGCAGTACTTC CASSELAGYEQYF
TRBJ2-7 NA NA TRBV28 TGTGCCAGCAATAAGAGGACCCTAGGAGGCGAGCAGTACTTC CASNKRTLGGEQYF
TRBJ2-1 NA once TRBV5-1 TGCGCCAGCAGGGACTATAGCAATGAGCAGTTCTTC CASRDYSNEQFF
TRBJ2-6 NA NA TRBV6-1 TGTGCCAGCAGTGAAACAGGGGCCAACGTCCTGACTTTC CASSETGANVLTF
TRBJ2-3 TRBD2 NA TRBV7-9 TGTGCCAGCAGCTTACTAGCGGGGGTTAGCACAGATACGCAGTATTTT CASSLLAGVSTDTQYF
TRBJ2-3 NA NA TRBV5-1 TGCGCCAGCAGCTTGGGGCACCCTAGCACAGATACGCAGTATTTT CASSLGHPSTDTQYF
TRBJ2-2 NA NA TRBV5-4 TGTGCCAGCAGCTTGGGTCTAGGTGGGGCTGACACCGGGGAGCTGTTTTTT CASSLGLGGADTGELFF
TRBJ2-5 TRBD2 NA TRBV30 TGTGCCTGGAGTCCCCCTGTTCCTGGCGGGGGAGAGACCCAGTACTTC CAWSPPVPGGGETQYF
TRBJ1-2 NA once TRBV7-9 TGTGCCAGCAGCTTAGGCGGCAGGGAAGGCTATGGCTACACCTTC CASSLGGREGYGYTF
TRBJ2-1 NA once TRBV28 TGTGCCAGCAGTCTTTACCAAGATTTATCTGGTACACGGCAGTTCTTC CASSLYQDLSGTRQFF
TRBJ2-5 TRBD1 NA TRBV6-1 TGTGCCAGCAGGGTGACAGGGGGCGAAGAGACCCAGTACTTC CASRVTGGEETQYF
TRBJ1-1 TRBD1 NA TRBV19 TGTGCCAGTAGCTTGACAGGGACCATGAACACTGAAGCTTTCTTT CASSLTGTMNTEAFF
TRBJ1-2 NA NA TRBV11-2 TGTGCCAGCAGCCCCACTACGGGGATGAACTATGGCTACACCTTC CASSPTTGMNYGYTF
TRBJ2-5 NA NA TRBV9 TGTGCCAGCAGCGTAGGAGTGGCGGGACGAAGAGTACAAGAGACCCAGTACTTC CASSVGVAGRRVQETQYF
TRBJ1-5 TRBD1 NA TRBV5-1 TGCGCCAGCAGCCCGGACAGGGGAGGTCAGCCCCAGCATTTT CASSPDRGGQPQHF
TRBJ1-2 TRBD1 NA TRBV9 TGTGCCAGCAGCGTAGCGGGACAGGGGCTTTTTAACTATGGCTACACCTTC CASSVAGQGLFNYGYTF
TRBJ2-3 TRBD2 NA TRBV5-1 TGCGCCAGCAGCTTGGCCACGGCTAGCGGTCTGTTCACAGATACGCAGTATTTT CASSLATASGLFTDTQYF
TRBJ2-7 TRBD1 NA TRBV4-2 TGTGCCAGCAGCCAAGTCTGGGACAGCGTCTACGAGCAGTACTTC CASSQVWDSVYEQYF
TRBJ2-5 TRBD1 NA TRBV28 TGTGCCAGCAGTTACGATTGGGGGACCGGGACAGGGGAGGGGGAGACCCAGTACTTC CASSYDWGTGTGEGETQYF
TRBJ2-6 NA NA TRBV5-1 TGCGCCAGCAGCTTGGACCCGGGGAACACTGGGGCCAACGTCCTGACTTTC CASSLDPGNTGANVLTF
TRBJ2-7 NA NA TRBV6-4 TGTGCCAGCAGTGACTCGAGGAGGTCCTCCTACGAGCAGTACTTC CASSDSRRSSYEQYF
TRBJ2-7 TRBD2 few TRBV28 TGTGCCAGCAGTTCGACTAGCGGGAGAGTCTACGAGCAGTACTTC CASSSTSGRVYEQYF
TRBJ2-3 TRBD1 NA TRBV9 TGTGCCAGCAGCGCGACAGGGAGCACAGATACGCAGTATTTT CASSATGSTDTQYF
TRBJ1-4 TRBD1 NA TRBV15 TGTGCCACCAGCCACCGGGACAGGGAAAAACTGTTTTTT CATSHRDREKLFF
TRBJ2-1 NA NA TRBV15 TGTGCCACCAGCAGAAGTCAGGGGTTGGGGTACAATGAGCAGTTCTTC CATSRSQGLGYNEQFF
TRBJ1-6 NA NA TRBV27 TGTGCCAGCAGTTTGAGCTCCTATAATTCACCCCTCCACTTT CASSLSSYNSPLHF
TRBJ2-3 TRBD1 NA TRBV5-1 TGCGCCAGCAGTCCCGCCGACAGGGTGACCACAGATACGCAGTATTTT CASSPADRVTTDTQYF
TRBJ1-6 NA NA TRBV6-1 TGTGCCAGCAGTGAAATCAAATCTTCACCCCTCCACTTT CASSEIKSSPLHF
TRBJ2-1 NA once TRBV27 TGTGCCAGCGGGTCTGACGGGATAAGGTCCTACAATGAGCAGTTCTTC CASGSDGIRSYNEQFF
TRBJ2-4 NA NA TRBV5-4 TGTGCCAGCAGCCCAGGGGCGGCCAAAAACATTCAGTACTTC CASSPGAAKNIQYF
TRBJ1-5 NA NA TRBV6-1 TGTGCCAGCAAAACGGGACACCTTAGCAATCAGCCCCAGCATTTT CASKTGHLSNQPQHF
TRBJ1-2 NA NA TRBV7-8 TGTGCCAGCAGCTTAGCGGGGCGGGGGAACGGCTACACCTTC CASSLAGRGNGYTF
TRBJ1-4 TRBD1 NA TRBV28 TGTGCCAGCAGTTTACCCGGACAGGGTGGTTTAGAAAAACTGTTTTTT CASSLPGQGGLEKLFF
TRBJ2-5 TRBD2 NA TRBV9 TGTGCCAGCAGCGTAGGGCTAGCGGGGGCCTTCCAAGAGACCCAGTACTTC CASSVGLAGAFQETQYF
TRBJ2-7 NA NA TRBV7-8 TGTGCCAGCAGCTTAATGTTAGGGGGGGCCTACGAGCAGTACTTC CASSLMLGGAYEQYF